A selection of T cell receptor beta chains follows, all from one sample in a study of blood T cell repertoires in COVID-19. Produced via immunoSEQ multiplex PCR; TCRdb's table is partial and in-frame only. The profile shows about 200,000 clones, more than 70% of them singletons. The sequencing input was PBMCs or T cells enriched from blood (not recorded which). These receptor sequences come from a woman in her forties with acute COVID-19. Both conserved end residues are part of each CDR3. The D gene is left open where the match is weak. Rows give clone size only sometimes, using once, few, many, or a class for an expanded clone.

d_call: TRBD2
clone_size: few
v_call: TRBV5-4
j_call: TRBJ2-3
cdr3_nt: TGTGCCAGCAGCTCCCCCCTAGCGGGGGGTTACACAGATACGCAGTATTTT
cdr3_aa: CASSSPLAGGYTDTQYF

d_call: TRBD1
clone_size: few
v_call: TRBV7-3
j_call: TRBJ2-6
cdr3_nt: TGTGCCAGCAGCACTACAGGGGGCGTTGGGGCCAACGTCCTGACTTTC
cdr3_aa: CASSTTGGVGANVLTF

d_call: .
clone_size: .
v_call: TRBV6-5
j_call: TRBJ1-1
cdr3_nt: TGTGCCAGCACTGGAGACAGGAACACTGAAGCTTTCTTT
cdr3_aa: CASTGDRNTEAFF

d_call: .
clone_size: .
v_call: TRBV7-2
j_call: TRBJ1-2
cdr3_nt: TGTGCCAGCAGCAACGGACAGTCCTACTATGGCTACACCTTC
cdr3_aa: CASSNGQSYYGYTF

d_call: .
clone_size: .
v_call: TRBV30
j_call: TRBJ2-2
cdr3_nt: TGTGCCTGGACCTACGGGGGTATTGGCACCGGGGAGCTGTTTTTT
cdr3_aa: CAWTYGGIGTGELFF

d_call: TRBD1
clone_size: .
v_call: TRBV2
j_call: TRBJ2-5
cdr3_nt: TGTGCCAGCAGGAGGGACAGGGGGCGAGAGACCCAGTACTTC
cdr3_aa: CASRRDRGRETQYF

d_call: TRBD1
clone_size: few
v_call: TRBV5-4
j_call: TRBJ2-7
cdr3_nt: TGTGCCAGCAGCTTGGCGCGGGACAGGGGGCTACCCTACGAGCAGTACTTC
cdr3_aa: CASSLARDRGLPYEQYF

d_call: .
clone_size: .
v_call: TRBV29-1
j_call: TRBJ2-5
cdr3_nt: TGCAGCGTTAACCCTCAGGAGACCCAGTACTTC
cdr3_aa: CSVNPQETQYF

d_call: TRBD1
clone_size: .
v_call: TRBV7-2
j_call: TRBJ1-1
cdr3_nt: TGTGCCAGCAGCTTAGGGGGGCAGGGGGACACTGAAGCTTTCTTT
cdr3_aa: CASSLGGQGDTEAFF

d_call: TRBD1
clone_size: many
v_call: TRBV19
j_call: TRBJ1-6
cdr3_nt: TGTGCCAGTAGTGGGACAGGGCTTTCACCCCTCCACTTT
cdr3_aa: CASSGTGLSPLHF

d_call: TRBD1
clone_size: .
v_call: TRBV5-1
j_call: TRBJ1-1
cdr3_nt: TGCGCCAGCAGCTTACAGGGGGCGCAAAACACTGAAGCTTTCTTT
cdr3_aa: CASSLQGAQNTEAFF

d_call: TRBD1
clone_size: .
v_call: TRBV28
j_call: TRBJ1-2
cdr3_nt: TGTGCCAGCAGTTTACTTGACAGGGGGCAAGGCTATGGCTACACCTTC
cdr3_aa: CASSLLDRGQGYGYTF

d_call: TRBD2
clone_size: .
v_call: TRBV11-3
j_call: TRBJ2-5
cdr3_nt: TGTGCCAGCAGCCGAGGACTAGCGGGAGGCCAAGAGACCCAGTACTTC
cdr3_aa: CASSRGLAGGQETQYF

d_call: TRBD1
clone_size: few
v_call: TRBV2
j_call: TRBJ1-5
cdr3_nt: TGTGCCAGCAGTTGGGGGGACAGACCCAATCAGCCCCAGCATTTT
cdr3_aa: CASSWGDRPNQPQHF

d_call: TRBD2
clone_size: .
v_call: TRBV5-6
j_call: TRBJ2-1
cdr3_nt: TGTGCCAGCAGCTTGAGACTAGCGGGGGGGTTATACAATGAGCAGTTCTTC
cdr3_aa: CASSLRLAGGLYNEQFF

d_call: .
clone_size: few
v_call: TRBV20-1
j_call: TRBJ1-5
cdr3_nt: TGCAGTGCTCAGAAACAGACCCAGCATTTT
cdr3_aa: CSAQKQTQHF

d_call: .
clone_size: .
v_call: TRBV5-1
j_call: TRBJ2-7
cdr3_nt: TGCGCCAGCAGCTTTAGAATGGTCGGTTCGAGCTCCTACGAGCAGTACTTC
cdr3_aa: CASSFRMVGSSSYEQYF

d_call: TRBD1
clone_size: few
v_call: TRBV7-9
j_call: TRBJ1-1
cdr3_nt: TGTGCCAGCAGCTTCGGGGACAGGGGCCGGAACACTGAAGCTTTCTTT
cdr3_aa: CASSFGDRGRNTEAFF

d_call: TRBD2
clone_size: .
v_call: TRBV7-6
j_call: TRBJ2-7
cdr3_nt: TGTGCCAGCAGCCAAGACCCTAGCGGGAGGATAGGGGAGCAGTACTTC
cdr3_aa: CASSQDPSGRIGEQYF

d_call: .
clone_size: once
v_call: TRBV12-3/TRBV12-4
j_call: TRBJ1-2
cdr3_nt: TGTGCCAGCAGTTTTTGGCTTAACTATGGCTACACCTTC
cdr3_aa: CASSFWLNYGYTF

d_call: TRBD1
clone_size: few
v_call: TRBV18
j_call: TRBJ2-2
cdr3_nt: TGTGCCAGCTCAACCCCGACAGGGGTGGACACCGGGGAGCTGTTTTTT
cdr3_aa: CASSTPTGVDTGELFF

d_call: .
clone_size: .
v_call: TRBV20-1
j_call: TRBJ1-5
cdr3_nt: TGCAGTGCTAGTGGTTCAGAAGTCAATCAGCCCCAGCATTTT
cdr3_aa: CSASGSEVNQPQHF

d_call: TRBD1
clone_size: .
v_call: TRBV30
j_call: TRBJ1-5
cdr3_nt: TGTGCCTGGAGTGGGGACAGGGGGTTTGGCAATCAGCCCCAGCATTTT
cdr3_aa: CAWSGDRGFGNQPQHF

d_call: .
clone_size: .
v_call: TRBV27
j_call: TRBJ1-2
cdr3_nt: TGTGCCAGCAGACGCTTCGGGACATCTTATGGCTACACCTTC
cdr3_aa: CASRRFGTSYGYTF

d_call: TRBD1
clone_size: .
v_call: TRBV9
j_call: TRBJ2-1
cdr3_nt: TGTGCCAGCAGCGTTTCCTCGGGACAGGGACACAATGAGCAGTTCTTC
cdr3_aa: CASSVSSGQGHNEQFF

d_call: TRBD1
clone_size: .
v_call: TRBV14
j_call: TRBJ2-1
cdr3_nt: TGTGCCAGCAGCCAGTGGGGCGGGGACAGGCACAATGAGCAGTTCTTC
cdr3_aa: CASSQWGGDRHNEQFF

d_call: TRBD2
clone_size: .
v_call: TRBV18
j_call: TRBJ2-5
cdr3_nt: TGTGCCAGCTCAATGACTAGCGGGGGGATCCAAGAGACCCAGTACTTC
cdr3_aa: CASSMTSGGIQETQYF

d_call: TRBD1
clone_size: .
v_call: TRBV24-1
j_call: TRBJ2-7
cdr3_nt: TGTGCCACCAGTGATGATGGACAGGGGGGGTACGAGCAGTACTTC
cdr3_aa: CATSDDGQGGYEQYF

d_call: TRBD1
clone_size: .
v_call: TRBV9
j_call: TRBJ1-2
cdr3_nt: TGTGCCAGCAGCGTCGGGACAGTTTATGGCTACACCTTC
cdr3_aa: CASSVGTVYGYTF

d_call: .
clone_size: .
v_call: TRBV5-1
j_call: TRBJ1-1
cdr3_nt: TGCGCCAGCAGCTTGGATAGGGGTATGAACACTGAAGCTTTCTTT
cdr3_aa: CASSLDRGMNTEAFF

d_call: .
clone_size: .
v_call: TRBV28
j_call: TRBJ1-3
cdr3_nt: TGTGCCAGCAGTTTCTCCACAGTCTTCTCTGGAAACACCATATATTTT
cdr3_aa: CASSFSTVFSGNTIYF

d_call: .
clone_size: few
v_call: TRBV29-1
j_call: TRBJ2-1
cdr3_nt: TGCAGCGTTGTATCCGGGGTAGATAATGAGCAGTTCTTC
cdr3_aa: CSVVSGVDNEQFF